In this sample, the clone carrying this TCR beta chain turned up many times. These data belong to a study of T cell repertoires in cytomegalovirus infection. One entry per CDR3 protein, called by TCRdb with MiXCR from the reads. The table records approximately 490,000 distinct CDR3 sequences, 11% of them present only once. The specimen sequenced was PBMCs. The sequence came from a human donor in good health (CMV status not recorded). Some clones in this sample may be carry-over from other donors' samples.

This CDR3 reads CAISESRLQGATGELFF. The CDR3 nucleotides are TGTGCCATCAGTGAAAGTCGACTACAGGGGGCGACCGGGGAGCTGTTTTTT. This chain connects TRBV10-3 to TRBJ2-2; 9 nucleotides align to TRBD1. Per germline, CDR1 ENHRY and CDR2 SYGVKD. The CDR3 sequence is 17 residues long. After removal of 3 bases from V and 5 bases from J, the junction contained 10 bases not matched to a gene.